One sample yielded the 12 T cell receptor beta chains listed below, sequenced in a study of T cell responses to AZD1222 COVID-19 vaccine. The table came from immunoSEQ multiplex PCR; TCRdb's copy has only in-frame clones and leaves some out. The repertoire consists of approximately 220,000 clones, with roughly 91% occurring once and the leading ten covering roughly 1%. The material sequenced was peripheral blood, taken on day 0 of MenACWY control vaccination. These receptors came from an adult in good health.

The V call is TRBV29-1, the J call TRBJ2-2, with 7 bases fitting TRBD2. Germline-derived CDR1 and CDR2 are SQVTM and ANQGSEA. CDR3 length: 14 residues. With V trimmed by 5 bases and J by 3 bases, 6 bases remained unmatched. CDR3 region: CSVRPSGDTGELFF. In DNA, the CDR3 is TGCAGCGTTCGTCCCAGCGGGGACACCGGGGAGCTGTTTTTT.

The chain combines TRBV5-1 with TRBJ2-1, with 11 bases fitting TRBD2. Losses at the gene ends were 2 bases for V and 0 bases for J; bases not matched to a gene: 4. The germline V gene encodes CDR1 SGHRS and CDR2 YFSETQ. The CDR3 runs 17 residues. The CDR3 coding sequence is TGCGCCAGCAGCTTTTTAGCGGGGGGGAGCTCCTACAATGAGCAGTTCTTC. Its translation: CASSFLAGGSSYNEQFF. Full variable domain (rest looked up from reference TRBV5-1 and TRBJ2-1): KAGVTQTPRYLIKTRGQQVTLSCSPISGHRSVSWYQQTPGQGLQFLFEYFSETQRNKGNFPGRFSGRQFSNSRSEMNVSTLELGDSALYLCASSFLAGGSSYNEQFFGPGTRLTVL.

The rearrangement joins TRBV13 to TRBJ2-7; possible D gene TRBD1, 6 bases. CDR1 and CDR2 from the germline V gene are PRHDT and FYEKMQ (reference sequence). The CDR3 contains 14 residues. Trimming removed 5 bases from V and 3 bases from J, with 14 bases in between. This CDR3 is CASSPRTEDYEQYF. Here the CDR3 DNA reads TGTGCCAGCAGCCCCCGGACAGAAGACTACGAGCAGTACTTC.

This chain uses TRBV14 with TRBJ2-2, with D possibly being TRBD2 (6 bases). This CDR3 is 15 amino acids long. Germline V gene data show CDR1 as SGHDN and CDR2 as FVKESK. V shed 4 bases and J shed 4 bases, with 13 bases lying between them. The CDR3 protein is CASSPQAGPTGELFF. As DNA, the CDR3 is TGTGCCAGCAGCCCCCAGGCGGGACCCACCGGGGAGCTGTTTTTT. Full variable domain (rest looked up from reference TRBV14 and TRBJ2-2): EAGVTQFPSHSVIEKGQTVTLRCDPISGHDNLYWYRRVMGKEIKFLLHFVKESKQDESGMPNNRFLAERTGGTYSTLKVQPAELEDSGVYFCASSPQAGPTGELFFGEGSRLTVL.

The chain has TRBV6-2 or TRBV6-3 and TRBJ1-1; TRBD1 matches 8 bases. V lost 4 bases and J lost 3; bases outside the gene matches: 13. The CDR3 runs 17 residues. CDR1 is MNHEY and CDR2 is SVGEGT in the germline V gene. The CDR3 DNA reads TGTGCCAGCAGTTCCTTCCTGGACAGGGTGGGGGACACTGAAGCTTTCTTT. It yields the protein CASSSFLDRVGDTEAFF.

The V and J genes are TRBV4-1 and TRBJ1-4; no clear D gene. The CDR3 totals 10 residues. The germline V gene has CDR1 MGHRA and CDR2 YSYEKL. The V and J ends lost 0 bases and 15 bases respectively, with 5 bases between them. CDR3 residues: CASSQDTLFF. The CDR3 DNA follows: TGCGCCAGCAGCCAAGACACTTTGTTTTTT.

This chain links TRBV10-3 with TRBJ2-1; no clear D. The ends were cut back, 0 bases at V and 2 bases at J, with 8 bases in the middle. CDR3 length: 15 residues. Germline values: CDR1 ENHRY, CDR2 SYGVKD. The CDR3 nucleotides read TGTGCCATCAGTGAGTCGGGCGTGCCCTACAATGAGCAGTTCTTC. Protein sequence: CAISESGVPYNEQFF.

The chain employs TRBV7-9 and TRBJ2-2; 9 nucleotides match TRBD2. V was pared by 1 base and J by 0 bases, with 0 bases of the junction left unmatched. Germline loops: CDR1 SEHNR, CDR2 FQNEAQ (reference sequence). The CDR3 covers 16 residues. DNA of the CDR3: TGTGCCAGCAGCTTAGGACTAGCGGCGAACACCGGGGAGCTGTTTTTT. Its translation is CASSLGLAANTGELFF.

Only one count was recorded for this clone. J is TRBJ1-5 and V is TRBV5-8; D is unresolved. The V and J ends lost 7 bases and 0 bases respectively, with 11 bases between them. This CDR3 spans 14 amino acids. Germline V gene data show CDR1 as SGHTS and CDR2 as YDEGEE. CDR3 bases: TGTGCCAGCCTGCGAGGATCTAGCAATCAGCCCCAGCATTTT. It is translated as CASLRGSSNQPQHF.

This rearrangement joins TRBV7-3 to TRBJ1-2; 7 bases are shared with TRBD1. This CDR3 is built from 15 residues. CDR1 is SGHTA, CDR2 FQGTGA, per germline. V lost 0 bases, J lost 7 bases, and 8 bases stayed unmatched. CDR3 DNA sequence: TGTGCCAGCAGCTTAACAGCCGGGACAGCTACTGGCTACACCTTC. Protein sequence: CASSLTAGTATGYTF.

The J gene is TRBJ1-6, the V gene TRBV28; D possibly corresponds to TRBD1 (5 bases). This CDR3 has 15 amino acids. Trimming took 6 bases from V and 3 from J, leaving 12 bases between them. Germline V lookup: CDR1 MDHEN, CDR2 SYDVKM. The CDR3 loop is CASSSSGFYNSPLHF. CDR3 in DNA: TGTGCCAGCAGCTCTTCAGGGTTCTATAATTCACCCCTCCACTTT.

The DNA of the CDR3 is TGTGCCAGCAGCTTAGGCCAAGGGATGAACACTGAAGCTTTCTTT. This codes for CASSLGQGMNTEAFF. The genes are TRBV5-4 and TRBJ1-1; D is uncertain. Trimming removed 2 bases at V and 0 bases at J, with 11 bases between. This CDR3 has 15 amino acids. Germline values: CDR1 SGHNT, CDR2 YYREEE (reference sequence).